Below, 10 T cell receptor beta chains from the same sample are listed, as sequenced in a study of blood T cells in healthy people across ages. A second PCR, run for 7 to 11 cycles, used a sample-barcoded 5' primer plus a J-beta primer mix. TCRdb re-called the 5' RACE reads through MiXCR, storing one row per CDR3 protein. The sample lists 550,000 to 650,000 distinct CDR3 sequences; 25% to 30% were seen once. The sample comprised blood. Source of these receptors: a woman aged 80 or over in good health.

The CDR3 is CAWSVRDRGGYGYTF. CDR3 coding DNA: TGTGCCTGGAGTGTAAGGGACAGGGGAGGCTATGGCTACACCTTC. The chain is built from TRBV30 and TRBJ1-2; 10 bases fit TRBD1. Germline V gives CDR1 GTSNPN, CDR2 SVGIG (reference sequence). The CDR3 is made up of 15 amino acids. With V trimmed by 0 bases and J by 4 bases, 5 bases remained unmatched.

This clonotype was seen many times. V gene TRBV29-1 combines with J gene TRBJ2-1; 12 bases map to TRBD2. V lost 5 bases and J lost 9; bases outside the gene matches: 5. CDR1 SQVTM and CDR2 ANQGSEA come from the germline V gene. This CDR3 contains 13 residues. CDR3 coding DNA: TGCAGCGTTCTAGCGGGGGGGCGTGGTGAGCAGTTCTTC. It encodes CSVLAGGRGEQFF.

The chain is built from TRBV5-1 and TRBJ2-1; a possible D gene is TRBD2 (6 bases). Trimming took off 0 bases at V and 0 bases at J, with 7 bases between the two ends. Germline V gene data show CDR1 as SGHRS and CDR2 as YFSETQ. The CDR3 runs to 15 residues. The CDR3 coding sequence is TGCGCCAGCAGCTTGGAGCGGGTCTCCTACAATGAGCAGTTCTTC. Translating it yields CASSLERVSYNEQFF.

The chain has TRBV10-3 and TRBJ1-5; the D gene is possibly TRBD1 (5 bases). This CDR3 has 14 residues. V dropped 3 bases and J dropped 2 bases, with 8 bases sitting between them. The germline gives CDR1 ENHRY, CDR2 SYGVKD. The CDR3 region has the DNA TGTGCCATCAGTGATGGGACGGGCAATCAGCCCCAGCATTTT. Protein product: CAISDGTGNQPQHF.

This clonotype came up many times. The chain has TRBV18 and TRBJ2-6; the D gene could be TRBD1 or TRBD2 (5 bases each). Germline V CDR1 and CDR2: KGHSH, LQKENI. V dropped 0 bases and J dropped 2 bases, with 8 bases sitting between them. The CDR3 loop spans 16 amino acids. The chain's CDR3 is CASSPPRGAGANVLTF. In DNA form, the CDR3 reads TGTGCCAGCTCACCACCGAGAGGGGCTGGGGCCAACGTCCTGACTTTC.

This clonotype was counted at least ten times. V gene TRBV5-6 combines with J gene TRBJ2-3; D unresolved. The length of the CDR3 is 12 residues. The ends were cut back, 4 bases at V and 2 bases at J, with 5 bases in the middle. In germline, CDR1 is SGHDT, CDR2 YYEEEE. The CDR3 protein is CASSKNTDTQYF. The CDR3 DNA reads TGTGCCAGCAGCAAAAACACAGATACGCAGTATTTT.

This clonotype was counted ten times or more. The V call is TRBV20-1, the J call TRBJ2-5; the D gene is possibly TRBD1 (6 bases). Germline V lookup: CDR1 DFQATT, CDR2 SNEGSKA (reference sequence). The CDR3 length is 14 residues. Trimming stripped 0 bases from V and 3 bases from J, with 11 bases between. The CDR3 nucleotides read TGCAGTGCTAGAGATGCCAGGGGAAAAGAGACCCAGTACTTC. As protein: CSARDARGKETQYF.

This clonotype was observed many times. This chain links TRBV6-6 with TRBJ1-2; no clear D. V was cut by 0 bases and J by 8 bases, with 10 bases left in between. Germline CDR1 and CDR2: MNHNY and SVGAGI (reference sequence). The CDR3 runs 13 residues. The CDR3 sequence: CASSYSGAEGYTF. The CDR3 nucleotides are TGTGCCAGCAGTTACTCAGGCGCCGAGGGCTACACCTTC.

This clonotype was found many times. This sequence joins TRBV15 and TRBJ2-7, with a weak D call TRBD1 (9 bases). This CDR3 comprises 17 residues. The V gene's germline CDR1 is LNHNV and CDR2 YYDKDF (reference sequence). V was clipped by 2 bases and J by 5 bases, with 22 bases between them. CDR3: CATSRIPGGTGRHEQYF. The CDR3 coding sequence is TGTGCCACCAGCAGAATTCCGGGGGGGACAGGGAGGCACGAGCAGTACTTC.

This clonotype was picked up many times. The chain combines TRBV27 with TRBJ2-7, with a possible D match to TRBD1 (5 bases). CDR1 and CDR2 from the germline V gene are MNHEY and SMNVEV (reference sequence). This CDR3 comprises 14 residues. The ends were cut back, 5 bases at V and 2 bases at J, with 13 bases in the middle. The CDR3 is CASSLRVRAYEQYF. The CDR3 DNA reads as TGTGCCAGCAGTCTCAGGGTACGCGCCTACGAGCAGTACTTC.